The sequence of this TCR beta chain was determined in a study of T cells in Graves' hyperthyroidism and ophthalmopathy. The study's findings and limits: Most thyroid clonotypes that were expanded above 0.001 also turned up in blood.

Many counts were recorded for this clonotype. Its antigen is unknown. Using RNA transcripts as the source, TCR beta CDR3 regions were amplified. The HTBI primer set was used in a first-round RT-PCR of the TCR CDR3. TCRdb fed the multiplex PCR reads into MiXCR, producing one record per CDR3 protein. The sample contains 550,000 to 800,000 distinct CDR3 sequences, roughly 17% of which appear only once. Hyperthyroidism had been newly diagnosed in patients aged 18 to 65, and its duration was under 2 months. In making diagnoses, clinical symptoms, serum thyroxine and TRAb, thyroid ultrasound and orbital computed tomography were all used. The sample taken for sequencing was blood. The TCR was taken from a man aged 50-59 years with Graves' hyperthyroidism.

The CDR3 region is CASSSPGQSTDTQYF. CDR3 DNA sequence: TGTGCCAGCAGCTCACCGGGACAGAGCACAGATACGCAGTATTTT. The rearrangement joins TRBV7-9 to TRBJ2-3, with 7 bases matching TRBD1. Germline V gene sequence: CDR1 SEHNR, CDR2 FQNEAQ (reference sequence). J gave up 0 bases and V 4 bases, and 4 bases lay outside the gene matches. The CDR3 has 15 amino acids.